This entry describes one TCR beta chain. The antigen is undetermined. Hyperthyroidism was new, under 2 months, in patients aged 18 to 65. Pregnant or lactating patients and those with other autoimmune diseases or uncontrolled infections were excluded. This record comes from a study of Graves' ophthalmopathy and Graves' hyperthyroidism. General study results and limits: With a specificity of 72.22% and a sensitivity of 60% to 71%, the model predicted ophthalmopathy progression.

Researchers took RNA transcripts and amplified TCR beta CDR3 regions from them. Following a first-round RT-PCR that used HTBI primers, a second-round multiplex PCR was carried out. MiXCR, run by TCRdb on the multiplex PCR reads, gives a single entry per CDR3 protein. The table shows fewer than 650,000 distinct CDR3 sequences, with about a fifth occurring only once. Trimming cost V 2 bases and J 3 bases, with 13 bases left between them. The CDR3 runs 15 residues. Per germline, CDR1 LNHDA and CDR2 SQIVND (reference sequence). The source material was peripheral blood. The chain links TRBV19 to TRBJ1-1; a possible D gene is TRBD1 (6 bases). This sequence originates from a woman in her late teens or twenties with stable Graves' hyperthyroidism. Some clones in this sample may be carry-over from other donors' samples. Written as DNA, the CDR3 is TGTGCCAGTAGTATACGGGGGCCCCCCCACACTGAAGCTTTCTTT. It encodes CASSIRGPPHTEAFF.